This record looks at one T cell receptor (beta chain) sequence and its context. The antigen it recognizes is unknown. Per-nucleotide qualities are absent, and no much larger clonotype sits a single base away. These data originate in a study of blood T cell repertoires in COVID-19 (dated by TCRdb to 2019 to 2021). Background on the whole study: Samples covering the acute and convalescent phases of COVID-19 were provided by collaborators in the United States, Italy and Spain. The material from the prospective study consisted of cDNA or gDNA derived from T cells, B-cell-depleted T cells, or PBMCs. Deeply sampled blood TCRbeta repertoires from subjects exposed to, actively infected with, or recovered from COVID-19 were included in the dataset. The repertoires were made available in a free public database intended to serve as a resource for research on the immune response to SARS-CoV-2. The samples were drawn from two sources: the first 160 participants of the ongoing ImmuneRACE study, and 1,254 subjects contributed by 6 global collaborators. A de-identified subject ID, COVID-19 status, age in years and sex were almost always included in the sample metadata. Where available, HLA class I and class II types were obtained from metadata supplied by the sample provider rather than from assay-based typing. Results and caveats for the whole study, not just this receptor: How much clinical and demographic metadata was included differed by source and by participant, and the metadata was provided uncurated.

TCRbeta CDR3 regions were amplified from genomic DNA by means of the immunoSEQ Assay, a bias-controlled multiplex PCR. From the authors' description of their analysis: The number of nucleated cells in each sample was estimated by amplification of reference gene primers within the assay. To quantify the absolute abundance of each unique TCRbeta CDR3 rearrangement, sequence reads were collapsed and filtered. For each sample, productive Simpson clonality was calculated as the square root of Simpson's diversity index over productive rearrangements. This immuneACCESS table, as held by TCRdb, lists in-frame sequences with V and J called but not all clones. Of the missing ones, under half trace to an unresolved V gene in checked studies; the others have no known cause. That table furnishes V, J and clone size, whereas the DNA furnished D and trimming. The sample records tens of thousands of clones, 80% to 95% of which are singletons. The ten largest clones capture more than 3% of the sample.

Whole blood was collected in K2EDTA tubes by collaborating institutions according to the institutions' own protocols. For TCRbeta analysis, collaborators shipped samples as frozen whole blood, isolated PBMCs, or DNA extracted from either of those sample types. CDR1 and CDR2 are drawn from the germline V gene: SGHDT, YYEEEE. From the cysteine through the phenylalanine, the CDR3 covers 14 amino acids. The read is trimmed to its CDR3 DNA, 42 bases read in frame from base 1. The junction shows trimming of 1 base on V and 4 bases on J, plus 9 bases between the germline ends. Rearrangement joined TRBV5-6 to TRBJ1-5, with a tentative D gene TRBD1 over 5 matching bases. Sequencing was performed on peripheral blood. This clonotype originated in a man aged 60 to 69 with acute or convalescent COVID-19. The CDR3 loop reads CASSLQGLNQPQHF. At the DNA level, the sequence is TGTGCCAGCAGCTTGCAGGGTCTTAATCAGCCCCAGCATTTT.